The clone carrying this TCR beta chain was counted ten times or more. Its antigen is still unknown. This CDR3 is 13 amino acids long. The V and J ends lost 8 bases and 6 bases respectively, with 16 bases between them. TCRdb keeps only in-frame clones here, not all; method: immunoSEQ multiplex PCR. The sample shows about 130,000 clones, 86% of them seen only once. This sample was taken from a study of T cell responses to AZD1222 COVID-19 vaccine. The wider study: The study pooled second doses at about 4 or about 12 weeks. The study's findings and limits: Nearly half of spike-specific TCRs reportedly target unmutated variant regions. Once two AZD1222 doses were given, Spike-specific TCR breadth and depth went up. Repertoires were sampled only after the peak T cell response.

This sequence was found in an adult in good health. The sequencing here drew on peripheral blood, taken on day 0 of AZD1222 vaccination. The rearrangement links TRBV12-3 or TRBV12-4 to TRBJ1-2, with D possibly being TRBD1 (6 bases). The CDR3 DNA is TGTGCCAGCCAGGTGGGGGGGGCGAATGGCTACACCTTC. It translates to CASQVGGANGYTF.